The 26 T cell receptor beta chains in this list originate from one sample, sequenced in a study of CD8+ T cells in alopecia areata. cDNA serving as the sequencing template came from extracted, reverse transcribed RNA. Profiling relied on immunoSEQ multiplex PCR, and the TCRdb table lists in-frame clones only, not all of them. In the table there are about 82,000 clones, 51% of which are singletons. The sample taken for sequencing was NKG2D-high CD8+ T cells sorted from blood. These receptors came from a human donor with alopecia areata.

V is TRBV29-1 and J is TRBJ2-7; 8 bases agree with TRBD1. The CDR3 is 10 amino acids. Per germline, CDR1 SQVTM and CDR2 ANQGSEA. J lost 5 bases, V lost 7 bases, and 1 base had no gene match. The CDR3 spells CSATGDEQYF. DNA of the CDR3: TGCAGCGCGACAGGGGACGAGCAGTACTTC.

The CDR3, as DNA: TGTGCCAGCAGTACAGGGGCAGATACGCAGTATTTT. Translation: CASSTGADTQYF. The chain carries TRBV27 and TRBJ2-3, with 7 nucleotides matching TRBD1. With V trimmed by 5 bases and J by 4 bases, 0 bases remained unmatched. The CDR3 consists of 12 residues. Germline V gene sequence: CDR1 MNHEY, CDR2 SMNVEV (reference sequence).

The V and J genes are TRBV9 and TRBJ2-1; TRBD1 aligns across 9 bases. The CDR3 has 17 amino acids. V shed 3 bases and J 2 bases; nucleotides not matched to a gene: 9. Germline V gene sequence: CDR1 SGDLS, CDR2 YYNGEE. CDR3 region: CASSGTGVSAPYNEQFF. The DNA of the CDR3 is TGTGCCAGCAGCGGGACAGGGGTGAGTGCCCCCTACAATGAGCAGTTCTTC.

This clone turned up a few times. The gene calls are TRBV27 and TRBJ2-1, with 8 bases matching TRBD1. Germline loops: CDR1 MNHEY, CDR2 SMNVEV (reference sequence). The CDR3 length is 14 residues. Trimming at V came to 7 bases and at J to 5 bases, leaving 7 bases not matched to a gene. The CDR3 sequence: CASKRAGGHNEQFF. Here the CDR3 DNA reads TGTGCCAGCAAAAGGGCAGGGGGCCACAATGAGCAGTTCTTC.

The CDR3 nucleotides are TGTGCCACCAGCGAGGGGACAGGAGCAGGGTACGAGCAGTACTTC. Translation: CATSEGTGAGYEQYF. V and J are TRBV15 and TRBJ2-7; 8 nucleotides match TRBD1. The CDR3 consists of 15 residues. Germline V gene data show CDR1 as LNHNV and CDR2 as YYDKDF (reference sequence). V shed 5 bases and J 4 bases; nucleotides not matched to a gene: 10.

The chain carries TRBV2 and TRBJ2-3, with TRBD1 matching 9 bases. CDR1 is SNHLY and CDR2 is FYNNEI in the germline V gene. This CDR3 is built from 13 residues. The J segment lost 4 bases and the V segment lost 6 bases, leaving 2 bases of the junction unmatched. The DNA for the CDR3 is TGTGCCAGCAGGGACAGGGGCCCAGATACGCAGTATTTT. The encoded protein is CASRDRGPDTQYF. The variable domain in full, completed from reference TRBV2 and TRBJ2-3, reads EPEVTQTPSHQVTQMGQEVILRCVPISNHLYFYWYRQILGQKVEFLVSFYNNEISEKSEIFDDQFSVERPDGSNFTLKIRSTKLEDSAMYFCASRDRGPDTQYFGPGTRLTVL.

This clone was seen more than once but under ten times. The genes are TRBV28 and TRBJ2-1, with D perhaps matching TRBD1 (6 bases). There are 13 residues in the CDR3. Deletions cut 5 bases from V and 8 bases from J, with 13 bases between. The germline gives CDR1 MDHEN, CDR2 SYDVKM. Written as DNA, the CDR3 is TGTGCCAGCAGTCCCCCACAGGGAGATGAGCAGTTCTTC. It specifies CASSPPQGDEQFF.

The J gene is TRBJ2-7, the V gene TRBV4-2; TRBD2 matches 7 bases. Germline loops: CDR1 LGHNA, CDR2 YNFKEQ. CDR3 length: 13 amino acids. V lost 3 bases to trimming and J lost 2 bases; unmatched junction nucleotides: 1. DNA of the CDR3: TGTGCCAGCAGCCAGGGGACTACCTACGAGCAGTACTTC. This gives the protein CASSQGTTYEQYF.

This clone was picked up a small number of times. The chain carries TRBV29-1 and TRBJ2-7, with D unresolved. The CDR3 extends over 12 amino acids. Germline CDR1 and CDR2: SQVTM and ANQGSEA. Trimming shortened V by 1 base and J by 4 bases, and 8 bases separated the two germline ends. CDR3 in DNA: TGCAGCGTTGAAGGTGCCTTTTACGAGCAGTACTTC. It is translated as CSVEGAFYEQYF.

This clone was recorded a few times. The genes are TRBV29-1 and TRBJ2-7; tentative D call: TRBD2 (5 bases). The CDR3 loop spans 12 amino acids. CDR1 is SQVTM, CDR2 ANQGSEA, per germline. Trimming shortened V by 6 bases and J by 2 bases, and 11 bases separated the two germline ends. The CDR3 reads CSVLDLTYEQYF. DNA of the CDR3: TGCAGCGTGTTGGACTTAACCTACGAGCAGTACTTC.

The CDR3 loop reads CASSLKGSTQYF. The CDR3 DNA reads TGTGCCAGCAGTTTAAAGGGGTCTACGCAGTATTTT. This rearrangement joins TRBV27 to TRBJ2-3, with D maybe TRBD1 (5 bases). Trimming took 2 bases from V and 8 from J, leaving 8 bases between them. From germline, CDR1 is MNHEY and CDR2 SMNVEV (reference sequence). The length of the CDR3 is 12 residues.

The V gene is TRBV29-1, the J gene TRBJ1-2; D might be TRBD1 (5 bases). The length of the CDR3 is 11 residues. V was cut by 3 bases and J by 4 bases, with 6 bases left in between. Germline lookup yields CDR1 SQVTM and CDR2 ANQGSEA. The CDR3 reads CSVDGTYGYTF. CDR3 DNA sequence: TGCAGCGTTGACGGGACCTATGGCTACACCTTC.

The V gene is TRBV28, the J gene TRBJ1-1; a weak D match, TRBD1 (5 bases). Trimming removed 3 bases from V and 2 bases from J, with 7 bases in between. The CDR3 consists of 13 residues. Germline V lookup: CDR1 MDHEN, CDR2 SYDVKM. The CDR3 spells CASSFGGNTEAFF. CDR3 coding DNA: TGTGCCAGCAGTTTCGGGGGAAACACTGAAGCTTTCTTT.

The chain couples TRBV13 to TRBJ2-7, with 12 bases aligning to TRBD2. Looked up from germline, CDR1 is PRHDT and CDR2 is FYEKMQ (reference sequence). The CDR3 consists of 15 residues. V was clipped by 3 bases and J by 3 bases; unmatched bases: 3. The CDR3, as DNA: TGTGCCAGCAGCTTCCTAGCGGGGGGGCTCTACGAGCAGTACTTC. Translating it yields CASSFLAGGLYEQYF.

The CDR3 DNA reads as TGCAGCGTTGAATTAGGGGGCCTAAACTATGGCTACACCTTC. Its translation is CSVELGGLNYGYTF. The chain has TRBV29-1 and TRBJ1-2; 7 bases agree with TRBD1. Germline V lookup: CDR1 SQVTM, CDR2 ANQGSEA. Trimming removed 2 bases from V and 2 bases from J; junction bases left unmatched: 5. The CDR3 consists of 14 residues.

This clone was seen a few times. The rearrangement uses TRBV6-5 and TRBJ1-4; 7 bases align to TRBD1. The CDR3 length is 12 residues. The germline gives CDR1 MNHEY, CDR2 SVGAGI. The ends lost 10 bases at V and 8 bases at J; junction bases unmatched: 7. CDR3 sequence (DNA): TGTGCCACCCTGGACAGGACCGAAAAACTGTTTTTT. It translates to CATLDRTEKLFF.

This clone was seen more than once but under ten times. The CDR3 spells CASSFGTNNEQFF. The CDR3 DNA reads as TGTGCCAGCAGCTTTGGGACCAACAATGAGCAGTTCTTC. The rearrangement joins TRBV7-9 to TRBJ2-1, with D perhaps given as TRBD1 or TRBD2 (5 bases each). Per the germline V gene, CDR1 is SEHNR and CDR2 is FQNEAQ (reference sequence). Trimming cost V 3 bases and J 5 bases, with 8 bases left between them. This CDR3 comprises 13 residues.

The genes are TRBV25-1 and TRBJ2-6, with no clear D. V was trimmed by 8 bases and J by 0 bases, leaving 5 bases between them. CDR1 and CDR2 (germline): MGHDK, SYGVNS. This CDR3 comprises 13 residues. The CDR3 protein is CASRSSGANVLTF. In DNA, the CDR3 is TGTGCCAGCCGGAGCTCTGGGGCCAACGTCCTGACTTTC.

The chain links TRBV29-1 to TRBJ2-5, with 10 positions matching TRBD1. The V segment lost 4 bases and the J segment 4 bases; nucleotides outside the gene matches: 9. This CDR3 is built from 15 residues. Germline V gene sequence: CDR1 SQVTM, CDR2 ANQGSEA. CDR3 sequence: CSVAPGQGKRETQYF. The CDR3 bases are TGCAGCGTTGCACCGGGACAGGGGAAAAGAGAGACCCAGTACTTC.

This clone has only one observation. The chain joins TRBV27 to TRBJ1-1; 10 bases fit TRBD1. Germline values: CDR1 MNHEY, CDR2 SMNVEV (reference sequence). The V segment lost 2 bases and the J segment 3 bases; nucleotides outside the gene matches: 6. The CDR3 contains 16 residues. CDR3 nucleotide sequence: TGTGCCAGCAGTTTACTGACAGGGGGCTCGGACACTGAAGCTTTCTTT. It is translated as CASSLLTGGSDTEAFF.

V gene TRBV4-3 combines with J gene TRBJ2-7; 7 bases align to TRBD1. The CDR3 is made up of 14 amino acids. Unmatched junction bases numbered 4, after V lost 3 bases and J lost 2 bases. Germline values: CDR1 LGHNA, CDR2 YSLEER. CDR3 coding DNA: TGCGCCAGCAGCCAGCGGACAGGCCCCTACGAGCAGTACTTC. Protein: CASSQRTGPYEQYF.

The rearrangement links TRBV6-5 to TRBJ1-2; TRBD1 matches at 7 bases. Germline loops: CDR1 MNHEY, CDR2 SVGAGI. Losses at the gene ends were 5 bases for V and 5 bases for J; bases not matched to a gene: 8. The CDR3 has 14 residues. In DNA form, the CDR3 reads TGTGCCAGCAGTCCCGGGACAGCTGATTATGGCTACACCTTC. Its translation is CASSPGTADYGYTF.

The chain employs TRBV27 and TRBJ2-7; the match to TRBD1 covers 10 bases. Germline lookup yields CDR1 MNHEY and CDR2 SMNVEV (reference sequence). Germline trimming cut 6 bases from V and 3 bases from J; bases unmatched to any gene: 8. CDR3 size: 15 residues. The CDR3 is CASRKGQGLHYEQYF. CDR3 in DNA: TGTGCCAGCAGGAAGGGACAGGGGCTTCACTACGAGCAGTACTTC.

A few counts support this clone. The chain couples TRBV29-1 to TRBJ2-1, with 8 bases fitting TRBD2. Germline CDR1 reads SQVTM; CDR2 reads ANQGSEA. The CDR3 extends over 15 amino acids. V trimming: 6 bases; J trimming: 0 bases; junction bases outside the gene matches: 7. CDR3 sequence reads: CSVRLAGSSYNEQFF. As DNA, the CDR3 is TGCAGCGTCCGCTTAGCGGGGAGCTCCTACAATGAGCAGTTCTTC.

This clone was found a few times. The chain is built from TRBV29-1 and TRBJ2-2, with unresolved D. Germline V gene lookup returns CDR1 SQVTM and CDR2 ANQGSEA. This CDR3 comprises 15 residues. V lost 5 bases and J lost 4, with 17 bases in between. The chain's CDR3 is CSVKDPAARTGELFF. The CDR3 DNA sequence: TGCAGCGTTAAGGATCCAGCTGCCCGCACCGGGGAGCTGTTTTTT.

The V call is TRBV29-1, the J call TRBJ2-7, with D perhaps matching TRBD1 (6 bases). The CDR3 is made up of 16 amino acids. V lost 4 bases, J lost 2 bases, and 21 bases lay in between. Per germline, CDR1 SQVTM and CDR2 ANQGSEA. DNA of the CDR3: TGCAGCGTTGGGGGTTGGTTGGACAGACCAACCTACGAGCAGTACTTC. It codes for CSVGGWLDRPTYEQYF.